A selection of T cell receptor beta chains follows, all from one sample in a study of T cell repertoires in cytomegalovirus infection. Their antigens are not known. One entry per CDR3 protein, called by TCRdb with MiXCR from the reads. The data contain hundreds of thousands of distinct CDR3 sequences, 32% of them singletons. The specimen was cultured CD8+ T cells from PBMCs, collected from culture after CMV antigen stimulation. The origin of the receptors is a human donor in good health (CMV status not recorded). Some clones in this sample may be carry-over from other donors' samples. CDR3s include the opening cysteine and the closing phenylalanine or tryptophan. The D gene is left open where the match is weak. Size values are once, few and many counts, or a class for expanded clones, and some rows have none.

- | TRBJ2-2 | TRBV10-3 | few | TGTGCCATCAGTCAGCCGGGACCGATAAACACCGGGGAGCTGTTTTTT | CAISQPGPINTGELFF
- | TRBJ1-1 | TRBV19 | few | TGTGCCAGTAGTATTGCGAGGGGTGAAGCTTTCTTT | CASSIARGEAFF
- | TRBJ1-1 | TRBV10-2 | - | TGCGCCACCTTTGCTGACACTGAAGCTTTCTTT | CATFADTEAFF
TRBD1 | TRBJ1-5 | TRBV14 | - | TGTACCAGCAGCCAATTCCAGACAGGGTGGGGCCAGCCCCAGCATTTT | CTSSQFQTGWGQPQHF
- | TRBJ2-1 | TRBV6-2/TRBV6-3 | few | TGTGCCAGCAGTTACGCCTGGCGGGGACCCGTAGGGAATGAGCAGTTCTTC | CASSYAWRGPVGNEQFF
TRBD1 | TRBJ1-2 | TRBV29-1 | many | TGCAGCGCTGACAGGGGAACTAACTATGGCTACACCTTC | CSADRGTNYGYTF
- | TRBJ1-1 | TRBV6-2/TRBV6-3 | few | TGTGCCAGCAAAGAGAACACTGAAGCTTTCTTT | CASKENTEAFF
- | TRBJ2-3 | TRBV6-1 | - | TGTGCCAGCAGTTACATAGGACAAATCACAGATACGCAGTATTTT | CASSYIGQITDTQYF
- | TRBJ2-7 | TRBV7-6 | many | TGTGCCAGCAGCTTAGCTCCAGGTAGCTACGAGCAGTACTTC | CASSLAPGSYEQYF
TRBD2 | TRBJ2-2 | TRBV7-2 | - | TGTGCCAGCAGCTTAGAAGGTCTAGCGGGGGGGCAGGACACCGGGGAGCTGTTTTTT | CASSLEGLAGGQDTGELFF
- | TRBJ2-1 | TRBV7-2 | - | TGTGCCAGCAGATTCGACAGCAGCTCCTACAATGAGCAGTTCTTC | CASRFDSSSYNEQFF
- | TRBJ1-5 | TRBV19 | few | TGTGCCAGTAGCCCCCTTCCATGGGACGGTAGCAATCAGCCCCAGCATTTT | CASSPLPWDGSNQPQHF
- | TRBJ1-1 | TRBV5-1 | few | TGCGCCAGCAGCCGGAGCGATTTGAACACTGAAGCTTTCTTT | CASSRSDLNTEAFF
- | TRBJ1-1 | TRBV7-6 | many | TGTGCCAGCAGCTTGGGGCGGGTGGGGAACACTGAAGCTTTCTTT | CASSLGRVGNTEAFF
- | TRBJ1-5 | TRBV6-5 | - | TGTGCCAGCAGGGAAAGGAGCGGCAATCAGCCCCAGCATTTT | CASRERSGNQPQHF
- | TRBJ2-3 | TRBV11-2 | - | TGTGCCAGCAGCTTAGTGGGCAGGGGATTAGATACGCAGTATTTT | CASSLVGRGLDTQYF
- | TRBJ2-1 | TRBV6-2/TRBV6-3 | - | TGTGCCAGCAGCCGGGTCCGGGACGACTACAATGAGCAGTTCTTC | CASSRVRDDYNEQFF
TRBD2 | TRBJ2-5 | TRBV14 | few | TGTGCCAGCAGCCAAGGGGGACTAGCGGAGCAAGAGACCCAGTACTTC | CASSQGGLAEQETQYF
- | TRBJ2-6 | TRBV5-1 | many | TGCGCCAGCAGCTTGGTCGGAAGCTCTGGGGCCAACGTCCTGACTTTC | CASSLVGSSGANVLTF
TRBD1 | TRBJ1-1 | TRBV5-4 | few | TGTGCCAGCAGCAAATTAACCGCCGGGACAGGGGATCACACTGAAGCTTTCTTT | CASSKLTAGTGDHTEAFF
TRBD1 | TRBJ2-5 | TRBV7-8 | - | TGTGCCAGCAGCATCCGCCGACAGGGCGAGACCCAGTACTTC | CASSIRRQGETQYF
TRBD1 | TRBJ2-1 | TRBV27 | few | TGTGCCAGCAGTTTCGGGACAGCGGATAATGAGCAGTTCTTC | CASSFGTADNEQFF
TRBD1 | TRBJ2-1 | TRBV7-9 | - | TGTGCCAGCAGCCCCCAGGGGGCAAGCAATGAGCAGTTCTTC | CASSPQGASNEQFF
- | TRBJ2-7 | TRBV7-6 | - | TGTGCCAGCAGCTTAGCGGCTAGCGAGGGCTACGAGCAGTACTTC | CASSLAASEGYEQYF
TRBD2 | TRBJ2-1 | TRBV9 | - | TGTGCCAGCAGCGTAGAAGGCGGGGGTAGCAATGAGCAGTTCTTC | CASSVEGGGSNEQFF
- | TRBJ1-5 | TRBV24-1 | few | TGTGCCACCAGTGATTTAGGCCGTCGATCCAATCAGCCCCAGCATTTT | CATSDLGRRSNQPQHF
TRBD2 | TRBJ2-7 | TRBV7-2 | many | TGTGCCAGCAGCTTACCGAGGGGCGGGGGATCAACCTACGAGCAGTACTTC | CASSLPRGGGSTYEQYF
- | TRBJ1-2 | TRBV2 | - | TGTGCCCCAACCCAAAGCCGGGCCGGGAACTATGGCTACACCTTC | CAPTQSRAGNYGYTF
- | TRBJ2-7 | TRBV11-2 | few | TGTGCCAGCAGCTTAGGGACACGGGGGTCGTCCTACGAGCAGTACTTC | CASSLGTRGSSYEQYF
TRBD1 | TRBJ2-6 | TRBV9 | few | TGTGCCAGCAGCCGAGGGACAGCCCCACTTGTCAGCTCTGGGGCCAACGTCCTGACTTTC | CASSRGTAPLVSSGANVLTF
- | TRBJ2-1 | TRBV4-1 | - | TGCGCCAGCAGCCAAAACACCAATGAGCAGTTCTTC | CASSQNTNEQFF
- | TRBJ1-4 | TRBV12-5 | - | TGTGCTAGTGGGCCCCTCTCGATGCCTAATGAAAAACTGTTTTTT | CASGPLSMPNEKLFF
TRBD2 | TRBJ2-1 | TRBV27 | many | TGTGCCAGCAGTTCCGGGACTAGCGGCGGCAATGAGCAGTTCTTC | CASSSGTSGGNEQFF
- | TRBJ2-2 | TRBV7-6 | - | TGTGCCAGCAGCCCCGGCCCGGTCGTGAACACCGGGGAGCTGTTTTTT | CASSPGPVVNTGELFF
TRBD1 | TRBJ1-1 | TRBV6-2/TRBV6-3 | - | TGTGCCAGCAGCCGGGACAGGAGGACTGAAGCTTTCTTT | CASSRDRRTEAFF
- | TRBJ1-6 | TRBV10-3 | - | TGTGCCACCGGGGGGGGGACCTATAATTCACCCCTCCACTTT | CATGGGTYNSPLHF
- | TRBJ1-2 | TRBV25-1 | - | TGTGCCAGCAGTGAGGGCGGACCTGTTGATGGCTACACCTTC | CASSEGGPVDGYTF
TRBD1 | TRBJ2-5 | TRBV7-8 | many | TGTGCCAGCAGCGAAGGGACAGAAGAGACCCAGTACTTC | CASSEGTEETQYF
- | TRBJ2-3 | TRBV20-1 | - | TGCAGTGCTCCAGATCTGGCGGAAGGTCCAGATACGCAGTATTTT | CSAPDLAEGPDTQYF
- | TRBJ2-4 | TRBV23-1 | - | TGCGCCAGCAGAGTCAGGGACATTCAGTACTTC | CASRVRDIQYF
- | TRBJ1-6 | TRBV7-2 | many | TGTGCCAGCAGCTTAACGGGGGTCCTATATAATTCACCCCTCCACTTT | CASSLTGVLYNSPLHF
- | TRBJ2-7 | TRBV7-8 | - | TGTGCCAGCAGCTTACAACCTACCTCCTACGAGCAGTACTTC | CASSLQPTSYEQYF
- | TRBJ1-2 | TRBV5-6 | - | TGTGCCAGCAGCTCTATTAACTATGGCTACACCTTC | CASSSINYGYTF